What follows is one T cell receptor beta chain and its context. The sample belongs to a study of T cell changes during pregnancy in multiple sclerosis. CDR3 length equals 15 residues. V gave up 8 bases and J gave up 2 bases, with 17 bases separating them. The germline V gene encodes CDR1 MDHEN and CDR2 SYDVKM. The data were produced by immunoSEQ multiplex PCR, yet TCRdb's version contains in-frame clones alone and is incomplete. The sample contains roughly 40,000 clones, roughly 91% of which appear only once. Here the sequenced sample was CD8+ T cells from peripheral blood mononuclear cells, taken before pregnancy. This receptor was identified in a female donor with multiple sclerosis, enrolled in a pregnancy study. This chain connects TRBV28 to TRBJ2-3, with TRBD2 as a possible D gene (5 bases). CDR3 DNA: TGTGCCAGCCACCGTCATAATAGCGACACAGATACGCAGTATTTT. Translated, it gives CASHRHNSDTDTQYF.